Listed below are T cell receptor beta chains from one sample, sequenced in a study of graft-versus-host responses after intestinal transplantation. No cognate antigen is known for these TCRs. Only in-frame clones appear in the TCRdb table, and some are missing; sequencing was by immunoSEQ multiplex PCR. Of 35,000 to 50,000 clones listed, about 95% are singletons. The sequences come from unstimulated CD8+ T cells sorted from spleen or lymph node cells, collected before transplant. These receptors came from a human donor who was the organ donor for an intestinal transplant. Each CDR3 is given with its conserved first and last residue. Each record gives: clone size, V gene, D gene, J gene, CDR3 protein, CDR3 DNA. D genes are given only for firm matches. Size is stated for part of the rows, as once, few or many counts, or as a class when the clone is expanded.

NA	TRBV4-1	NA	TRBJ1-2	CASSRATGLGSGYTF	TGTGCCAGCAGCCGGGCAACAGGGTTAGGGTCTGGCTACACCTTC
NA	TRBV5-5	TRBD2	TRBJ2-5	CASSLVGVLAGGPQETQYF	TGTGCCAGCAGCTTGGTGGGAGTTTTAGCGGGGGGGCCCCAAGAGACCCAGTACTTC
NA	TRBV5-4	NA	TRBJ2-1	CASSLIQLVAYNEQFF	TGTGCCAGCAGCTTGATCCAACTAGTGGCCTACAATGAGCAGTTCTTC
NA	TRBV18	NA	TRBJ1-3	CASSQIAGTNSGNTIYF	TGTGCCAGCTCACAAATCGCCGGGACCAACTCCGGAAACACCATATATTTT
NA	TRBV28	NA	TRBJ2-7	CASSRGWVYEQYF	TGTGCCAGCAGCCGCGGATGGGTCTACGAGCAGTACTTC
once	TRBV27	NA	TRBJ1-5	CASSYSNQPQHF	TGTGCCAGCAGTTATAGCAATCAGCCCCAGCATTTT
NA	TRBV7-9	NA	TRBJ2-3	CASSLKGGGTDTQYF	TGTGCCAGCAGCTTGAAAGGGGGGGGCACAGATACGCAGTATTTT
NA	TRBV4-2	TRBD2	TRBJ2-1	CASSHDAGTSGAIEQFF	TGTGCCAGCAGCCATGATGCGGGTACTAGCGGGGCAATAGAGCAGTTCTTC
NA	TRBV4-2	NA	TRBJ1-2	CASSQRGTSNYGYTF	TGTGCCAGCAGCCAACGGGGCACTTCTAACTATGGCTACACCTTC
once	TRBV19	NA	TRBJ1-5	CASSITGGSNQPQHF	TGTGCCAGTAGTATTACGGGGGGTAGCAATCAGCCCCAGCATTTT
NA	TRBV7-9	TRBD1	TRBJ2-7	CASSWPGQGRYEQYF	TGTGCCAGCAGCTGGCCGGGACAGGGGAGATACGAGCAGTACTTC
once	TRBV13	TRBD2	TRBJ2-7	CASSLASGGADEQYF	TGTGCCAGCAGCTTAGCTAGCGGGGGGGCCGACGAGCAGTACTTC
few	TRBV5-1	NA	TRBJ1-2	CASSSPDVPYGYTF	TGCGCCAGCAGCTCCCCGGACGTACCCTATGGCTACACCTTC
NA	TRBV2	TRBD2	TRBJ2-1	CASSEVGLASYNEQFF	TGTGCCAGCAGTGAAGTAGGACTAGCTTCCTACAATGAGCAGTTCTTC
NA	TRBV27	TRBD2	TRBJ2-3	CASSLTPGLSEDTQYF	TGTGCCAGCAGTTTAACCCCGGGACTATCGGAGGATACGCAGTATTTT
NA	TRBV11-2	NA	TRBJ1-1	CASSSFGEENTEAFF	TGTGCCAGCAGCTCCTTCGGGGAAGAGAACACTGAAGCTTTCTTT
NA	TRBV30	NA	TRBJ2-1	CAYRGGGDYNEQFF	TGTGCCTACAGGGGGGGCGGGGATTACAATGAGCAGTTCTTC
NA	TRBV7-9	TRBD2	TRBJ2-5	CASSFGLAAQETQYF	TGTGCCAGCAGCTTCGGACTAGCGGCCCAAGAGACCCAGTACTTC
NA	TRBV5-1	TRBD1	TRBJ1-2	CASSLGQGAYGYTF	TGCGCCAGCAGCCTGGGACAGGGGGCGTATGGCTACACCTTC
NA	TRBV4-1	TRBD1	TRBJ1-1	CASSPPGGTEAFF	TGCGCCAGCAGCCCCCCAGGGGGCACTGAAGCTTTCTTT
NA	TRBV4-2	NA	TRBJ2-3	CASSQEWAFSDTQYF	TGTGCCAGCAGCCAAGAGTGGGCGTTTTCAGATACGCAGTATTTT
NA	TRBV7-6	TRBD1	TRBJ2-3	CASSLDRGGRTQYF	TGTGCCAGCAGCCTGGACAGGGGCGGGCGTACGCAGTATTTT
NA	TRBV4-1	NA	TRBJ2-1	CASSQFYPFYNEQFF	TGCGCCAGCAGCCAATTTTACCCCTTTTACAATGAGCAGTTCTTC
NA	TRBV7-6	NA	TRBJ2-1	CASAPTGGRDEQFF	TGTGCCAGCGCCCCTACCGGGGGCCGGGATGAGCAGTTCTTC
NA	TRBV5-1	NA	TRBJ2-7	CASSLAQGLTYEQYF	TGCGCCAGCAGCTTGGCCCAGGGCCTAACCTACGAGCAGTACTTC
NA	TRBV27	TRBD1	TRBJ2-7	CASSPIQGARGYEQYF	TGTGCCAGCAGTCCCATACAGGGGGCGAGGGGGTACGAGCAGTACTTC
few	TRBV10-3	TRBD1	TRBJ2-7	CAISMPGQGPSYEQYF	TGTGCCATCAGTATGCCGGGACAGGGTCCCTCCTACGAGCAGTACTTC
NA	TRBV28	TRBD2	TRBJ2-7	CASSRAVAGQYEQYF	TGTGCCAGCAGCCGAGCGGTAGCGGGGCAATACGAGCAGTACTTC
NA	TRBV11-3	NA	TRBJ2-7	CASTPPGRAYEQYF	TGTGCCAGCACGCCCCCGGGACGGGCCTACGAGCAGTACTTC
NA	TRBV29-1	NA	TRBJ2-4	CSVVEGDKNIQYF	TGCAGCGTTGTAGAGGGAGACAAAAACATTCAGTACTTC
NA	TRBV5-5	TRBD1	TRBJ2-7	CASSLVTTGGFDEQYF	TGTGCCAGCAGCTTGGTAACGACAGGGGGCTTCGACGAGCAGTACTTC
once	TRBV4-1	NA	TRBJ1-3	CASSQVEFSGNTIYF	TGCGCCAGCAGCCAAGTTGAGTTCTCTGGAAACACCATATATTTT
NA	TRBV28	NA	TRBJ2-7	CASSPIVGEFPFDEQYF	TGTGCCAGCAGTCCCATAGTGGGGGAGTTTCCTTTCGACGAGCAGTACTTC
once	TRBV27	NA	TRBJ2-2	CASSAGANTGELFF	TGTGCCAGCAGTGCAGGGGCGAACACCGGGGAGCTGTTTTTT
NA	TRBV4-1	NA	TRBJ2-2	CASSQVGGMDTGELFF	TGCGCCAGCAGCCAAGTCGGCGGGATGGACACCGGGGAGCTGTTTTTT
NA	TRBV27	NA	TRBJ2-7	CASSQGGDEQYF	TGTGCCAGCAGTCAAGGGGGTGACGAGCAGTACTTC
NA	TRBV7-9	TRBD2	TRBJ2-3	CASSHPSGSTDTQYF	TGTGCCAGCAGCCACCCTAGCGGGTCCACAGATACGCAGTATTTT
NA	TRBV4-3	NA	TRBJ1-4	CASSQDPGQTGEKLFF	TGCGCCAGCAGCCAAGACCCGGGACAAACGGGTGAAAAACTGTTTTTT
NA	TRBV12-5	NA	TRBJ1-1	CASGLDRDLGEAFF	TGTGCTAGTGGTTTGGACAGGGATTTAGGTGAAGCTTTCTTT
NA	TRBV4-3	NA	TRBJ2-1	CASSQAGYSSYNEQFF	TGCGCCAGCAGCCAAGCCGGCTACAGCTCCTACAATGAGCAGTTCTTC
NA	TRBV4-1	NA	TRBJ2-2	CASSPYPLGANTGELFF	TGCGCCAGCAGCCCCTACCCCCTAGGGGCGAACACCGGGGAGCTGTTTTTT
NA	TRBV6-5	TRBD1	TRBJ1-4	CASSWGQGDEKLFF	TGTGCCAGCAGTTGGGGACAGGGCGATGAAAAACTGTTTTTT
NA	TRBV7-2	TRBD2	TRBJ2-1	CASSLGGSGGIYNEQFF	TGTGCCAGCAGCCTGGGGGGGAGCGGGGGAATCTACAATGAGCAGTTCTTC